The 20 T cell receptor beta chains listed next were all sequenced from one sample in a study of T-cell reconstitution after alpha-beta-depleted transplantation in children (dated by TCRdb to 2016 to 2018). The library came from PCR. These reads were obtained on an Illumina HiSeq 2500. Molecular barcoding was employed in the preparation of TCR libraries, with unique molecular identifiers being used to normalize TCRbeta repertoire quantification. TCRdb redid the processing of the public reads, applying fastp at Q25 and MiXCR, and retained in-frame beta chains. Identical CDR3 protein sequences are pooled into one entry, listed with their most common genes and DNA. The sample has some 600,000 distinct CDR3 sequences on record, 16% of them singletons. The ten most abundant clones make up 1.1% of the sample. Sequenced here: PBMCs from the stem cell graft donor, sampled from the stem cell graft. All receptors derive from a human donor who donated a stem cell graft to a child with acute myeloid leukemia.

This clonotype was counted many times. The chain is built from TRBV5-1 and TRBJ2-3, with D maybe TRBD1 (5 bases). Trimming removed 2 bases at V and 2 bases at J, with 6 bases between. This CDR3 contains 13 residues. CDR1 and CDR2 (germline): SGHRS, YFSETQ. The CDR3 sequence: CASSFRVTDTQYF. The CDR3 DNA sequence: TGCGCCAGCAGCTTCAGGGTCACAGATACGCAGTATTTT.

The chain employs TRBV7-9 and TRBJ1-1; no reliable D call. Deletions cut 1 base from V and 2 bases from J, with 17 bases between. Germline values: CDR1 SEHNR, CDR2 FQNEAQ (reference sequence). The CDR3 runs 17 residues. CDR3 nucleotides: TGTGCCAGCAGCTTAGTATGTGGAGAAGGAGTCAACACTGAAGCTTTCTTT. It is translated as CASSLVCGEGVNTEAFF.

This clonotype was recorded many times. The V gene is TRBV20-1, the J gene TRBJ2-5, with TRBD2 matching over 10 bases. J was trimmed by 4 bases and V by 0 bases; bases with no gene match: 17. The germline V gene has CDR1 DFQATT and CDR2 SNEGSKA (reference sequence). The CDR3 loop spans 19 amino acids. This CDR3 reads CSARDLGVAGGPVGETQYF. The CDR3 DNA reads as TGCAGTGCTAGAGATTTAGGGGTAGCGGGGGGCCCCGTAGGAGAGACCCAGTACTTC.

V gene TRBV7-8 combines with J gene TRBJ2-7; D may be TRBD1 (6 bases). V was clipped by 0 bases and J by 5 bases, with 14 bases between them. CDR1 is SGHVS and CDR2 is FQNEAQ in the germline V gene. The CDR3 runs 15 residues. The CDR3 coding sequence is TGTGCCAGCAGCTTAGCACCCTGGGGGCAGGACGAGCAGTACGTC. Its translation is CASSLAPWGQDEQYV.

The CDR3 protein is CASSLASRGYGYTF. CDR3 DNA sequence: TGTGCCAGCAGCTTAGCGAGTCGCGGGTATGGCTACACCTTC. The chain is built from TRBV7-8 and TRBJ1-2; D is ambiguous. Per germline, CDR1 SGHVS and CDR2 FQNEAQ. CDR3 length: 14 amino acids. Trimming left V 0 bases short and J 5 bases short, with 10 bases between.

The chain recombines TRBV11-2 with TRBJ2-7, with D maybe TRBD2 (5 bases). The length of the CDR3 is 14 residues. Germline V gene data show CDR1 as SGHAT and CDR2 as FQNNGV. The V end lost 1 base, the J end lost 0 bases, and 7 bases lay between the germline ends. CDR3 bases: TGTGCCAGCAGCTTAGTCGGGAACTCCTACGAGCAGTACGTC. Translated: CASSLVGNSYEQYV.

This clonotype was seen a handful of times. CDR3 sequence reads: CASSLLVREQNTEAFF. The CDR3 DNA is TGTGCCAGCAGCCTCCTTGTTAGGGAACAGAACACTGAAGCTTTCTTT. This sequence joins TRBV7-3 and TRBJ1-1; D not resolved. The CDR3 covers 16 residues. The V gene's germline CDR1 is SGHTA and CDR2 FQGTGA. Trimming removed 5 bases from V and 1 base from J, with 17 bases in between.

This clonotype was seen more than once but under ten times. V gene TRBV4-3 combines with J gene TRBJ1-1; D not certain. The CDR3 loop spans 14 amino acids. The V end was cut by 0 bases, the J end by 4 bases, with 9 bases between. Germline values: CDR1 LGHNA, CDR2 YSLEER. The CDR3 DNA reads as TGCGCCAGCAGCCAAGAAGTTGAGGGCACTGAAGCTTTCTTT. Translation gives CASSQEVEGTEAFF.

In its sample, this clonotype was seen a few times. This chain links TRBV6-5 with TRBJ2-3; D unclear. The length of the CDR3 is 18 residues. V was trimmed by 4 bases and J by 0 bases, leaving 20 bases between them. CDR1 is MNHEY, CDR2 SVGAGI, per germline. CDR3 region: CASSLTPPYPASTDTQYF. CDR3 coding DNA: TGTGCCAGCAGTTTGACTCCGCCCTACCCCGCAAGCACAGATACGCAGTATTTT.

This clonotype was counted a few times. The junction does not match germline at one end; this may be a read error. The rearrangement joins TRBV29-1 to TRBJ1-5; D gene unclear. The germline V gene has CDR1 SQVTM and CDR2 ANQGSEA. This CDR3 is 12 amino acids long. CDR3 nucleotide sequence: TGCAGCGTTGGCTCGACTAATCAACCCCAGCATTTT. Protein sequence: CSVGSTNQPQHF.

This chain connects TRBV7-2 to TRBJ2-3; 7 bases are a match to TRBD1. V gave up 5 bases and J gave up 4 bases; unmatched junction bases: 6. The CDR3 length is 14 residues. Per germline, CDR1 SGHTA and CDR2 FQGNSA. This CDR3 is CASSLKTGADTQYF. CDR3 sequence (DNA): TGTGCCAGCAGCCTCAAAACAGGGGCAGATACGCAGTATTTT.

The J gene is TRBJ1-4, the V gene TRBV28, with a weak D call TRBD1 (6 bases). V was shortened by 3 bases and J by 11 bases, with 10 bases between the two germline ends. This CDR3 is built from 12 residues. Germline V gene sequence: CDR1 MDHEN, CDR2 SYDVKM. The CDR3 reads CASSFKGGKLFF. The CDR3 region has the DNA TGTGCCAGCAGTTTCAAAGGGGGGAAACTGTTTTTT.

At least ten counts were recorded for this clonotype. The CDR3 nucleotides read TGTGCCATTTCTAGCGGGGATTACAATGAGCAGTTCTTC. Translation gives CAISSGDYNEQFF. V and J are TRBV10-3 and TRBJ2-1; 9 bases agree with TRBD2. Germline V CDR1 and CDR2: ENHRY, SYGVKD. This CDR3 has 13 amino acids. V lost 9 bases and J lost 4; bases outside the gene matches: 4.

This clonotype was counted a few times. The rearrangement joins TRBV4-2 to TRBJ2-3, with TRBD2 matching 7 bases. This CDR3 spans 16 amino acids. Germline V gene data show CDR1 as LGHNA and CDR2 as YNFKEQ. The J segment lost 1 base and the V segment lost 3 bases, leaving 7 bases of the junction unmatched. CDR3 region: CASSHGQRGGTDTQYF. In DNA form, the CDR3 reads TGTGCCAGCAGCCATGGTCAGCGGGGTGGCACAGATACGCAGTATTTT.

This rearrangement joins TRBV7-3 to TRBJ1-1; D is unresolved. V was cut by 5 bases and J by 7 bases, with 11 bases left in between. The CDR3 spans 12 residues. CDR1 and CDR2 (germline): SGHTA, FQGTGA. Written as DNA, the CDR3 is TGTGCCAGCAGCCATGGGGTGTTTGAAGCTTTCTTT. Protein: CASSHGVFEAFF. Filled out from reference TRBV7-3 and TRBJ1-1, the complete variable domain reads GAGVSQTPSNKVTEKGKYVELRCDPISGHTALYWYRQSLGQGPEFLIYFQGTGAADDSGLPNDRFFAVRPEGSVSTLKIQRTERGDSAVYLCASSHGVFEAFFGQGTRLTVV.

This clonotype was seen ten or more times. The chain carries TRBV20-1 and TRBJ2-5; D unclear. Germline CDR1 is DFQATT and CDR2 is SNEGSKA (reference sequence). The CDR3 has 15 amino acids. V was shortened by 3 bases and J by 0 bases, with 14 bases between the two germline ends. The CDR3 coding sequence is TGCAGTGCTAGCGATACCGGAAGGGACCAAGAGACCCAGTACTTC. Amino acids: CSASDTGRDQETQYF.

In this sample, this clonotype turned up many times. This chain joins TRBV20-1 and TRBJ2-2; D gene unclear. V was shortened by 0 bases and J by 7 bases, with 15 bases between the two germline ends. Germline loops: CDR1 DFQATT, CDR2 SNEGSKA (reference sequence). CDR3 length: 15 amino acids. The CDR3 sequence is CSARDPQVESGELFF. The CDR3 DNA reads as TGCAGTGCTAGAGATCCCCAGGTGGAAAGCGGGGAGCTGTTTTTT.

This clonotype has a handful of counts. This rearrangement joins TRBV7-2 to TRBJ2-7, with a weak D call TRBD2 (5 bases). V was trimmed by 0 bases and J by 2 bases, leaving 11 bases between them. The germline V gene encodes CDR1 SGHTA and CDR2 FQGNSA. This CDR3 is built from 15 residues. The CDR3: CASSLARAAPYEQYF. Written as DNA, the CDR3 is TGTGCCAGCAGCTTAGCGAGGGCAGCCCCCTACGAGCAGTACTTC.

This clonotype was observed at least ten times. This chain joins TRBV12-3 or TRBV12-4 and TRBJ2-7, with a weak D call TRBD1 (5 bases). The CDR3 totals 13 residues. The V gene lost 3 bases and the J gene lost 7 bases, with 13 bases spanning the gap. The CDR3 is CASSFGHAGEQYF. CDR3 DNA: TGTGCCAGCAGTTTCGGACACGCCGGGGAGCAGTACTTC.

The chain employs TRBV28 and TRBJ1-5; D is perhaps TRBD1 (6 bases). Germline V gene lookup returns CDR1 MDHEN and CDR2 SYDVKM. V shed 5 bases and J shed 7 bases, with 15 bases lying between them. The CDR3 is 14 residues long. The CDR3 loop reads CASSPGHLLQPQHF. CDR3 DNA sequence: TGTGCCAGCAGTCCGGGACACCTCTTACAGCCCCAGCATTTT.